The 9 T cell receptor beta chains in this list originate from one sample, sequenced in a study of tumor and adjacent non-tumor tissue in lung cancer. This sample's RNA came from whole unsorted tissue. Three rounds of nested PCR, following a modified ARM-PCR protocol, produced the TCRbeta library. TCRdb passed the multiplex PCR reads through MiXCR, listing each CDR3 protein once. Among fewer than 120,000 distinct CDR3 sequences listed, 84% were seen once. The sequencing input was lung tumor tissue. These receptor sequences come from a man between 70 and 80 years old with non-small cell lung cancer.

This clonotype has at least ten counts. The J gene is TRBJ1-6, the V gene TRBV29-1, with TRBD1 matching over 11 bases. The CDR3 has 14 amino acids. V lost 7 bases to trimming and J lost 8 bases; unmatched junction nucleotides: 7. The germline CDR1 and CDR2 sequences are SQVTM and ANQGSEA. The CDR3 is CSAREGQGDSPLHF. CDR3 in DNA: TGCAGCGCCCGGGAGGGACAGGGGGATTCACCCCTCCACTTT. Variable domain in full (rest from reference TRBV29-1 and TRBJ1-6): SAVISQKPSRDICQRGTSLTIQCQVDSQVTMMFWYRQQPGQSLTLIATANQGSEATYESGFVIDKFPISRPNLTFSTLTVSNMSPEDSSIYLCSAREGQGDSPLHFGNGTRLTVT.

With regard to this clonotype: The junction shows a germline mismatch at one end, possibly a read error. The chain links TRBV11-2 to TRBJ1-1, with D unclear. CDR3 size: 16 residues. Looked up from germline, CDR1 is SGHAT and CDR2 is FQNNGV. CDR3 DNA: TGTGTCAGCAGCTTAGCGGAGGTGGGGATGAACACTGAATCTTTCTTT. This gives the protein CVSSLAEVGMNTESFF.

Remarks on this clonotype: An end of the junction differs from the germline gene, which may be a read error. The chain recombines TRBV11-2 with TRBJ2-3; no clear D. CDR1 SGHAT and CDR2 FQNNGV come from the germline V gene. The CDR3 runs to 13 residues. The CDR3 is CASSSMSTDTQYF. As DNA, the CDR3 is TGTGCCAGTAGCTCGATGAGCACAGATACGCAGTATTTT.

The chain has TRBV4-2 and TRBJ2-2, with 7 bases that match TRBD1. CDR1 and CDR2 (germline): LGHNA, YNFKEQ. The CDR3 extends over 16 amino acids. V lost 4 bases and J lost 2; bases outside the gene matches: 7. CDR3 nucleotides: TGTGCCAGCAGCCCGCGAGGGGACAGCAACACCGGGGAGCTGTTTTTT. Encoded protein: CASSPRGDSNTGELFF.

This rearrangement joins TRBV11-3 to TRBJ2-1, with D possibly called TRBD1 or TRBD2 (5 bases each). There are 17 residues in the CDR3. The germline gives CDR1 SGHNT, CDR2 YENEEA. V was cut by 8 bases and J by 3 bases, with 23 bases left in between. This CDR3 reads CASGLLGSSGGYNEQFF. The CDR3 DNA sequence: TGTGCCAGCGGCCTCCTAGGGAGTAGTGGGGGCTACAATGAGCAGTTCTTC.

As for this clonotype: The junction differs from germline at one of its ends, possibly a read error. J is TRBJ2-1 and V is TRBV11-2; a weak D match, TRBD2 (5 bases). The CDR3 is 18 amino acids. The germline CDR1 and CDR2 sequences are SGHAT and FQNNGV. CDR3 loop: CASSLYVLDWASYYEQLF. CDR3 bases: TGTGCCAGCAGCTTATATGTGCTGGACTGGGCCTCCTACTATGAGCAGTTATTC.

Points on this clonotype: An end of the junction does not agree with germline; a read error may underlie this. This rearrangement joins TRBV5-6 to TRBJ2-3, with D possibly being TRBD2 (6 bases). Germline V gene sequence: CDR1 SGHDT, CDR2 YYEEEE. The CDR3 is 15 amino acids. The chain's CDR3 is CASSLMIGEADTQYF. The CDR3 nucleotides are TGTGCCAGTAGCTTGATGATAGGGGAGGCAGATACGCAGTATTTT.

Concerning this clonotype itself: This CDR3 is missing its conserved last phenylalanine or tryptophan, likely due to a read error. In DNA, the CDR3 is TGTGCCAGCAGCTGGCGGGGGGGTAACCAAAAGACCCAGTACCTA. Its protein is CASSWRGGNQKTQYL. This chain connects TRBV5-4 to TRBJ2-5, with TRBD2 matching over 9 bases. The CDR3 has 15 amino acids. Germline V gives CDR1 SGHNT, CDR2 YYREEE (reference sequence).

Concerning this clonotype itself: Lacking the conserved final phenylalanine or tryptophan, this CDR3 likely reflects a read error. The CDR3 bases are TGTGCCAGCAGTGGCCCAGGGAACTATGGGTACACCATC. The encoded protein is CASSGPGNYGYTI. The gene calls are TRBV28 and TRBJ1-2, with a weak D call TRBD1 (5 bases). The CDR3 length is 13 residues. CDR1 is MDHEN and CDR2 is SYDVKM in the germline V gene.